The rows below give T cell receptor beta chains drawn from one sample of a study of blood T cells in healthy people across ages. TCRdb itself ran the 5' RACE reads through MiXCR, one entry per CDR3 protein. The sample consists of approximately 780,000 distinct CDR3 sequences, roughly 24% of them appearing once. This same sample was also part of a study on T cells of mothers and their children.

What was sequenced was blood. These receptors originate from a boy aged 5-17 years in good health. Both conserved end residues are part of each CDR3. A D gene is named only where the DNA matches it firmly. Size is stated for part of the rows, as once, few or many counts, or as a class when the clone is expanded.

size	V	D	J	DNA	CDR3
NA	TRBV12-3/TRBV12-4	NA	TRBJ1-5	TGTGCCAGCATTGACAGCGAACGGGATCAGCCCCAGCATTTT	CASIDSERDQPQHF
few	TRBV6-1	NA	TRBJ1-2	TGTGCCAGCAGTCTCGACCTTCGACCCACATCAAGTGGCTACACCTTC	CASSLDLRPTSSGYTF
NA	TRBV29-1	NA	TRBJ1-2	TGCAGCGTTCAGGGAGACCGAGAAATCTATGGCTACACCTTC	CSVQGDREIYGYTF
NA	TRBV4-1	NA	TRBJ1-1	TGCGCCAGCAGCCAAGAATATGCCAGTTTGAACACTGAAGCTTTCTTT	CASSQEYASLNTEAFF
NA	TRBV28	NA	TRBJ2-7	TGTGCCAGCACGGTGGCAGGGCGGTACGAGCAGTACTTC	CASTVAGRYEQYF
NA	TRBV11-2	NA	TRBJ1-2	TGTGCCAGCAGCTTAACCAAAGCGCCTCGGGGGCTACAGACGATGTATGGCTACACCTTC	CASSLTKAPRGLQTMYGYTF
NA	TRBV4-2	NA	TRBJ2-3	TGTGCCAGCAGCCAGCGGCCCTACGAGGACACAGATACGCAGTATTTT	CASSQRPYEDTDTQYF
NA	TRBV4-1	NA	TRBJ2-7	TGCGCCAGCAGCCCGTCCGGGACGGACCCCTACGAGCAGTACTTC	CASSPSGTDPYEQYF
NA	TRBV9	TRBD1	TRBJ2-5	TGTGCCAGCAGCGCCCCTACAGGGGTGGAGACCCAGTACTTC	CASSAPTGVETQYF
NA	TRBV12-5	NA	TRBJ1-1	TGTGCTAGTGGTTTGGATGTGTGGAACACTGAAGCTTTCTTT	CASGLDVWNTEAFF
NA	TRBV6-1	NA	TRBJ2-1	TGTGCCAGCAGCCTTGACCGGATCTACAATGAGCAGTTCTTC	CASSLDRIYNEQFF
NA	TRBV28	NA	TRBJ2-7	TGTGCCAGCATCTTTAAGGACGAGCAGTACTTC	CASIFKDEQYF
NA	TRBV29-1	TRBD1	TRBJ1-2	TGCAGCGCTAAGGGACAGGGAGACGGCTACACCTTC	CSAKGQGDGYTF
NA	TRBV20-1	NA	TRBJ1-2	TGCAGTGCTAGACCTCGGGACTCTATGAGCTACACCTTC	CSARPRDSMSYTF
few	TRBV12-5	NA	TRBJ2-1	TGTGCTAGTGGCCGGGCGGCAGGGGAGGCTTACAATGAGCAGTTCTTC	CASGRAAGEAYNEQFF
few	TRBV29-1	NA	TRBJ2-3	TGCAGCGTTGGGGGCGGGAACACAGATACGCAGTATTTT	CSVGGGNTDTQYF
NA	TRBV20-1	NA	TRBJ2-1	TGCAGTGCTAGAGATCCCATCTCCGGCACCTACAATGAGCAGTTCTTC	CSARDPISGTYNEQFF
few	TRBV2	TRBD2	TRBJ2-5	TGTGCCGGTAGCGGGGGCGGAGAGACCCAGTACTTC	CAGSGGGETQYF
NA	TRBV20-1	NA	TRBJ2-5	TGCAGTGCTAGAGATAGTCTGCTGGAGACCCAGTACTTC	CSARDSLLETQYF
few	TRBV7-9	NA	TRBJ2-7	TGTGCCAGCAGCTTAGCGAATAATCCCTACGAGCAGTACTTC	CASSLANNPYEQYF
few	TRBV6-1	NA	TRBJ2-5	TGTGCCAGCAGTGAAGGCAGTCCGCAAGAGACCCAGTACTTC	CASSEGSPQETQYF
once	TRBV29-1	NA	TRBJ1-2	TGCAGCGTTGCGATGGGAAGCGGCTACACCTTC	CSVAMGSGYTF
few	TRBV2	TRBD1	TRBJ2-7	TGTGCCAGCACCCTACAGGGGTACGAGCAGTACTTC	CASTLQGYEQYF
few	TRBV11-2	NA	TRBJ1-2	TGTGCCAGCAGCTTAGCCGGCGGGGCGGGCTACACCTTC	CASSLAGGAGYTF
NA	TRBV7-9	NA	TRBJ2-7	TGTGCCAGCAGCCTCGTTACCCCCTACGAGCAGTACTTC	CASSLVTPYEQYF
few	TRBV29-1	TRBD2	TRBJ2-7	TGCAGCGTTGAAAGGCGACTAGCGGGGGGCGAGCAGTACTTC	CSVERRLAGGEQYF
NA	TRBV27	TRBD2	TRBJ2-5	TGTGCCAGCAGTTTACGGGAGGGACTCCTCCAAGAGACCCAGTACTTC	CASSLREGLLQETQYF
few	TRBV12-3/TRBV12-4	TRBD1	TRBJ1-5	TGTGCCAGCAGGTTCGGGACAGACGGTCAGCCCCAGCATTTT	CASRFGTDGQPQHF
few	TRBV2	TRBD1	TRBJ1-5	TGTGCCAGCAGTCCTCTTGACAGGGTAGTGGGTCAGCCCCAGCATTTT	CASSPLDRVVGQPQHF
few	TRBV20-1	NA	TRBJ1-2	TGCAGTGCTAGAGAGCCTGCTAACTATGGCTACACCTTC	CSAREPANYGYTF
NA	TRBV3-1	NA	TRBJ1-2	TGTGCCAGCAGCTCAAGCCCGGGATCCTCGGGCTACACCTTC	CASSSSPGSSGYTF
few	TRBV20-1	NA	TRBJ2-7	TGCAGTGCGTTCCCCCGCGGACCCTCTGGCGAGCAGTACTTC	CSAFPRGPSGEQYF
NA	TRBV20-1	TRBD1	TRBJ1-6	TGCAGTGCTCCACCGGGGACAGGGCGGTGGAATTCACCCCTCCACTTT	CSAPPGTGRWNSPLHF
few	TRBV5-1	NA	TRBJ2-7	TGCGCCAGCAGCCCCCGGCCAGGGACCGGCGAGCAGTACTTC	CASSPRPGTGEQYF
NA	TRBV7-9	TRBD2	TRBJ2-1	TGTGCCAGCAGCTTATTAATCAGGACTAGGCCCAATGAGCAGTTCTTC	CASSLLIRTRPNEQFF
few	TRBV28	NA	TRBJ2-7	TGTGCCAGCAGTCCGACCCCTCAGACAGTCTCCTACGAGCAGTACTTC	CASSPTPQTVSYEQYF